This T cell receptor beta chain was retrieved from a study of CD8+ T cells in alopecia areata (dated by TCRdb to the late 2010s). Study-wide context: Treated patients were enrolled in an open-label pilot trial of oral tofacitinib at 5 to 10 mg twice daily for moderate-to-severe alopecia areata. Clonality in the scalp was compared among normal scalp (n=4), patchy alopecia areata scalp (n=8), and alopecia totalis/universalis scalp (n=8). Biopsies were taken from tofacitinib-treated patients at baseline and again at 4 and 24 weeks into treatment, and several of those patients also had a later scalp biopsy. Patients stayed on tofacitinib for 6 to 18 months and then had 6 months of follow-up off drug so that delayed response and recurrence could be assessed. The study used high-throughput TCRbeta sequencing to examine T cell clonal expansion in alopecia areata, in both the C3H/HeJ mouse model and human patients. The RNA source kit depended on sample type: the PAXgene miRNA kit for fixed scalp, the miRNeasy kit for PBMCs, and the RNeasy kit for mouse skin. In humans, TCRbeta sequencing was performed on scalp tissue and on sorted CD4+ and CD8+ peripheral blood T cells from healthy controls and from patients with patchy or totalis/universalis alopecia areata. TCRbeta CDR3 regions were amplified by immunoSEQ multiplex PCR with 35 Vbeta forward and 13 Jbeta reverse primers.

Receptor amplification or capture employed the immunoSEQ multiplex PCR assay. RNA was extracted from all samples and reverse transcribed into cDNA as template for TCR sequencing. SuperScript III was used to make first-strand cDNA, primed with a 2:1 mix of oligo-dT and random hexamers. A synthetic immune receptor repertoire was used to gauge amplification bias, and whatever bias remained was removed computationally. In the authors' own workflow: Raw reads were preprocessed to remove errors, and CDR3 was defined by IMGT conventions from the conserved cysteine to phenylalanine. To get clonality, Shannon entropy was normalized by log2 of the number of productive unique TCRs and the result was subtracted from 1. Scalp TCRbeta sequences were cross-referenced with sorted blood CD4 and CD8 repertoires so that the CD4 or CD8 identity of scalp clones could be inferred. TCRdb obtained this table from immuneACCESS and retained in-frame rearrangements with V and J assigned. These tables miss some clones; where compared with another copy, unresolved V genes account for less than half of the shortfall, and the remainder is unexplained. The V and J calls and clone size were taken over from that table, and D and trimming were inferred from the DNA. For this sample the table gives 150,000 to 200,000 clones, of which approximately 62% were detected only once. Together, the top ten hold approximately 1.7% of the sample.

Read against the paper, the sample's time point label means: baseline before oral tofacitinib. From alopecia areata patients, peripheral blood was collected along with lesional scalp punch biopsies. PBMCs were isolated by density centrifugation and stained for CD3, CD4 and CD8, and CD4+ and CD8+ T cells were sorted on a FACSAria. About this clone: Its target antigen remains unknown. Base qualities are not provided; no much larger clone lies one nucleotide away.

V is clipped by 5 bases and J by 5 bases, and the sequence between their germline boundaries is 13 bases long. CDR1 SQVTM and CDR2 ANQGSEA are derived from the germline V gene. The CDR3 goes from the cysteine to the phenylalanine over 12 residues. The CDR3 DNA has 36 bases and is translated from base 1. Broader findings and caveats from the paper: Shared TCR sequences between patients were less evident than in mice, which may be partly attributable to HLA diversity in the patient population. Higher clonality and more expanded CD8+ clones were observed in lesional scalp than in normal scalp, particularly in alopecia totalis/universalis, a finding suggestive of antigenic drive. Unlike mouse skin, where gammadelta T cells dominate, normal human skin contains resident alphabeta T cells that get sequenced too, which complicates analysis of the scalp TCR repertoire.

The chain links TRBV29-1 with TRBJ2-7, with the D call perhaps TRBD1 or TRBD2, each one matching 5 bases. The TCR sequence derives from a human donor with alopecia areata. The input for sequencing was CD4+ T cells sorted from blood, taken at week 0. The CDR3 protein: CSVKDGTHEQYF. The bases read TGCAGCGTTAAGGATGGGACCCACGAGCAGTACTTC.